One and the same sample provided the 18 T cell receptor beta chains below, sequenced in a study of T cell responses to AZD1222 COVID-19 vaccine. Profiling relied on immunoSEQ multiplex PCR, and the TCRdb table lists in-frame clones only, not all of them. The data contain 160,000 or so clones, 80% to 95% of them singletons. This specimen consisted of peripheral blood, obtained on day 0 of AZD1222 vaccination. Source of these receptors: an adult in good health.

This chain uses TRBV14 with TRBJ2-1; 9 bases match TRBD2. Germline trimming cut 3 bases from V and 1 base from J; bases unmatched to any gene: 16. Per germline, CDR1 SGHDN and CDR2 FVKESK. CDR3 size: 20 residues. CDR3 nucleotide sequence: TGTGCCAGCAGCCACAAGTTGGGGCTAGCGGGATTCTCTTCCTACAATGAGCAGTTCTTC. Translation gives CASSHKLGLAGFSSYNEQFF.

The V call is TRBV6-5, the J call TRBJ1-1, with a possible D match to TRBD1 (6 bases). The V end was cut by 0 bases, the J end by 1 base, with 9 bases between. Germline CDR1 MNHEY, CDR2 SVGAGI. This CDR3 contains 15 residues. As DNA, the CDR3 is TGTGCCAGCAGTTACTCCGGGGGGCGGAACACTGAAGCTTTCTTT. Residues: CASSYSGGRNTEAFF.

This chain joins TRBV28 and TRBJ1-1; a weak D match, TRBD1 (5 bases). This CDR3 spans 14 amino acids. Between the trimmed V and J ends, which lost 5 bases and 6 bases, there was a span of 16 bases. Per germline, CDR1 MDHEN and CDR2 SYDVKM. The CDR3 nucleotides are TGTGCCAGCAGTACGTTGGGGGTGTTATCTGAAGCTTTCTTT. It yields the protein CASSTLGVLSEAFF.

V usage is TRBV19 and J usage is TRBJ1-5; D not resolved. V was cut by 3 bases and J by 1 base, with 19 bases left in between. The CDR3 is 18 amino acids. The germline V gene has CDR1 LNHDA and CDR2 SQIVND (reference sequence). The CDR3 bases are TGTGCCAGTAGTATGGACCCCACGGCGGGTAGGAGCAATCAGCCCCAGCATTTT. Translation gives CASSMDPTAGRSNQPQHF.

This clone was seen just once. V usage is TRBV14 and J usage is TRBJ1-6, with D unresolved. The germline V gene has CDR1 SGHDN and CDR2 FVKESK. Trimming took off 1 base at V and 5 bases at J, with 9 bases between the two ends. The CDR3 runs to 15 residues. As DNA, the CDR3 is TGTGCCAGCAGCCAAGCCGGCACGAATAATTCACCCCTCCACTTT. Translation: CASSQAGTNNSPLHF.

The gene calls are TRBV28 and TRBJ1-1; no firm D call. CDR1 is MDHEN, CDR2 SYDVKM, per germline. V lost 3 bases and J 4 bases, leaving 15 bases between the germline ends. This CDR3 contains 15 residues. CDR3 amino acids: CASSFYGKAFTEAFF. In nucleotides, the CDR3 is TGTGCCAGCAGTTTCTATGGAAAGGCTTTCACTGAAGCTTTCTTT.

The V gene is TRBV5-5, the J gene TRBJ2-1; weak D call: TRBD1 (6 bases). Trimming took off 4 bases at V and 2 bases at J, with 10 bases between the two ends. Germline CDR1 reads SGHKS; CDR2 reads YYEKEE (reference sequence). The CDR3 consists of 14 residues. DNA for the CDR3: TGTGCCAGCAGCAGCGGACAGCCCTACAATGAGCAGTTCTTC. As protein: CASSSGQPYNEQFF.

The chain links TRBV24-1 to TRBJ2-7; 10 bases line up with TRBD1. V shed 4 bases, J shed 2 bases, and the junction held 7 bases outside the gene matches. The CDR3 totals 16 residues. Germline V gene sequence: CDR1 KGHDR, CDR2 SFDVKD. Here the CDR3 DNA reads TGTGCCACCAGTGACTCTGCGGGACAGGGGCCCTACGAGCAGTACTTC. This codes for CATSDSAGQGPYEQYF.

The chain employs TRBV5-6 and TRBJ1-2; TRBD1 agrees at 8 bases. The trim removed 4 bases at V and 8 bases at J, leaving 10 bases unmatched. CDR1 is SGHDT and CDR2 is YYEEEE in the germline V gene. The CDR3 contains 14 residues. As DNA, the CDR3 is TGTGCCAGCAGCCGAGGTGGACAGGGCGCCGGCTACACCTTC. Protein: CASSRGGQGAGYTF.

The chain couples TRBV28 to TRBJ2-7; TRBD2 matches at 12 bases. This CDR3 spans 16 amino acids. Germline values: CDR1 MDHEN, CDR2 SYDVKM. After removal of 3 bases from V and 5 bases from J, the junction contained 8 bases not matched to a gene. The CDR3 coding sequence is TGTGCCAGCAGTTTTCTAGCGGGAGGGGGTTTGGACGAGCAGTACTTC. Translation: CASSFLAGGGLDEQYF. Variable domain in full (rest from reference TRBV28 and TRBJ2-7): DVKVTQSSRYLVKRTGEKVFLECVQDMDHENMFWYRQDPGLGLRLIYFSYDVKMKEKGDIPEGYSVSREKKERFSLILESASTNQTSMYLCASSFLAGGGLDEQYFGPGTRLTVT.

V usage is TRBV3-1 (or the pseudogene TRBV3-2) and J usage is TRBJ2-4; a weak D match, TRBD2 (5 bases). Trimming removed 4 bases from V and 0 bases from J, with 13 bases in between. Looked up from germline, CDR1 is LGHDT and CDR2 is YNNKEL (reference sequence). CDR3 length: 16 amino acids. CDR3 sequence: CASSPTQAGAKNIQYF. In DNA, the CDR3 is TGTGCCAGCAGCCCCACTCAGGCGGGAGCCAAAAACATTCAGTACTTC.

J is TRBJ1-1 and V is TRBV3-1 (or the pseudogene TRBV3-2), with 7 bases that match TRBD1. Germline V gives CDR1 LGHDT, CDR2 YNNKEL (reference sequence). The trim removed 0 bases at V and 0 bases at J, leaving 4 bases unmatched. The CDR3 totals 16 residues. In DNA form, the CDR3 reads TGTGCCAGCAGCCAAGAGGGACAGTTAATGAACACTGAAGCTTTCTTT. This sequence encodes CASSQEGQLMNTEAFF.

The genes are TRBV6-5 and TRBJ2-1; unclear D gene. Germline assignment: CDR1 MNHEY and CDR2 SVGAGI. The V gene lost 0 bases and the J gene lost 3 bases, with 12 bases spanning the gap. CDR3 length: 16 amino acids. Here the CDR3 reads CASSYSFAELYNEQFF. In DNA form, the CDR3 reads TGTGCCAGCAGTTACTCCTTCGCGGAGCTCTACAATGAGCAGTTCTTC.

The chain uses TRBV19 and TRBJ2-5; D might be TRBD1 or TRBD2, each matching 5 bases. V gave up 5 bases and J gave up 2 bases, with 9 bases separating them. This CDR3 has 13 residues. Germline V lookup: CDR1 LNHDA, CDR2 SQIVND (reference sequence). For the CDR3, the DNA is TGTGCCAGTAGTTTGGGGGAACAAGAGACCCAGTACTTC. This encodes CASSLGEQETQYF.

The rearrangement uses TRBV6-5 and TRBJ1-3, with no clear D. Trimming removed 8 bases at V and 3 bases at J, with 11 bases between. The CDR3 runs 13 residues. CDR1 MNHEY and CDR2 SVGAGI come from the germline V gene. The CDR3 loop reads CASLGTVGNTIYF. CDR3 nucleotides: TGTGCCAGCCTGGGTACTGTTGGAAACACCATATATTTT.

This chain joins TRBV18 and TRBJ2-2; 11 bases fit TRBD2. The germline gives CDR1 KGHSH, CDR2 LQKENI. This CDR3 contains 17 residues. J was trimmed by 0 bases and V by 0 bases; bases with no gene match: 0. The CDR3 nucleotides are TGTGCCAGCTCACCACCGACTAGCGGGGCGAACACCGGGGAGCTGTTTTTT. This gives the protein CASSPPTSGANTGELFF.

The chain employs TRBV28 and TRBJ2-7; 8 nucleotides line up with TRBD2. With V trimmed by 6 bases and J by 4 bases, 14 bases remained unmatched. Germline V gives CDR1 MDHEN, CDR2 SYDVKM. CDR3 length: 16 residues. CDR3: CASSPNERGLKYEQYF. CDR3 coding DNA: TGTGCCAGCAGCCCCAATGAGCGGGGGCTCAAATACGAGCAGTACTTC.

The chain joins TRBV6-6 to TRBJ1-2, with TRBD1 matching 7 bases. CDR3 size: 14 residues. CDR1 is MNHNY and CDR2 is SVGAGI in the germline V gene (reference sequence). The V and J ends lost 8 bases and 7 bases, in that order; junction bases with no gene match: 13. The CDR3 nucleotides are TGTGCCAGCTCCAACGGTGCAGGGGGTACTGGCTACACCTTC. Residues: CASSNGAGGTGYTF.